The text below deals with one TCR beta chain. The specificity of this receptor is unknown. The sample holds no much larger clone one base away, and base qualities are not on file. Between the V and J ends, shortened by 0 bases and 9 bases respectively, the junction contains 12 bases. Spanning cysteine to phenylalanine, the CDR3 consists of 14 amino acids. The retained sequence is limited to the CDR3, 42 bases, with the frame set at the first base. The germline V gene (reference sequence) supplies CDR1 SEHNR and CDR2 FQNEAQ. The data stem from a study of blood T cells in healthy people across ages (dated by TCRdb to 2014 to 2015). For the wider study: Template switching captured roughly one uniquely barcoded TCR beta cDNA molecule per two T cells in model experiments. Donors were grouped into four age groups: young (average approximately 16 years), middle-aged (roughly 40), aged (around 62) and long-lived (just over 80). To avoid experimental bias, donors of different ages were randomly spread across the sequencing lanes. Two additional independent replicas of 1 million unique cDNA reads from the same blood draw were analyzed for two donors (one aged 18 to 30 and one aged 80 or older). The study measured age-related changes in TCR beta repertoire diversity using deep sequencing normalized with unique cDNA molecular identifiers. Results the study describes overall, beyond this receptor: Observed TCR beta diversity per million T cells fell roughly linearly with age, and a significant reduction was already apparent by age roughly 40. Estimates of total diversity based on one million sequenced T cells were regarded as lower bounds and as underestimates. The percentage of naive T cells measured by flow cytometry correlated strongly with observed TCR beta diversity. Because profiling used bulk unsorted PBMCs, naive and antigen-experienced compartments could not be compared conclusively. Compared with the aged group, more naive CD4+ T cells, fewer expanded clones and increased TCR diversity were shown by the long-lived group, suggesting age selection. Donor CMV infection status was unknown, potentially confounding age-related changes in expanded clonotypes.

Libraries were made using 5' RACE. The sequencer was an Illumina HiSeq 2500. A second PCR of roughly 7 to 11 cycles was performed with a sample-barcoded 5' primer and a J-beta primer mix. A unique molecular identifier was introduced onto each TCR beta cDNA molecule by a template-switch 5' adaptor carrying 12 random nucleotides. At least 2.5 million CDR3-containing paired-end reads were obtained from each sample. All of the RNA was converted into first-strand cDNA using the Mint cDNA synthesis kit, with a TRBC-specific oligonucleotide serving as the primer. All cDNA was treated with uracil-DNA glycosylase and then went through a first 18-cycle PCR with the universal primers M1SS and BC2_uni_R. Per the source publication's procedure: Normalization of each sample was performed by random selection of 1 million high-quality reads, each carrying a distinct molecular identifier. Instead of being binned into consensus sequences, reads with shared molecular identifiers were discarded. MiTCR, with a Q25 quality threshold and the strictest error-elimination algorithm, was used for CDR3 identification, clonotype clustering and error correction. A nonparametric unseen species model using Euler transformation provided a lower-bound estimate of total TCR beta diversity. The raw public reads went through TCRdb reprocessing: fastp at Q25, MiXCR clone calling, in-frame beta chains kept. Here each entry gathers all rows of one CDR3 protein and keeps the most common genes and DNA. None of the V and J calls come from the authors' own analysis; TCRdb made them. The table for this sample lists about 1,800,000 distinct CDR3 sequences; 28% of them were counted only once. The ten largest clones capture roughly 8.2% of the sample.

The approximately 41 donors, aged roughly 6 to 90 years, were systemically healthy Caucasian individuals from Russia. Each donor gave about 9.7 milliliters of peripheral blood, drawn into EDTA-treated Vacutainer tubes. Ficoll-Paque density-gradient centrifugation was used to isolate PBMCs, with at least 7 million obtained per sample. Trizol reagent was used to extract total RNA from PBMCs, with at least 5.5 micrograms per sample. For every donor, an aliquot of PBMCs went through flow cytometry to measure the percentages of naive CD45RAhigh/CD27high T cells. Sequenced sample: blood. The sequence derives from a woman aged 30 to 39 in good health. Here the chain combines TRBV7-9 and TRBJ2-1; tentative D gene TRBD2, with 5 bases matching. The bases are TGTGCCAGCAGCTTAGCGGGAGTTGTTACTGAGCAGTTCTTC. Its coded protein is CASSLAGVVTEQFF.